These 14 T cell receptor beta chains were sequenced from one sample in a study of tumor-infiltrating lymphocytes in localized non-small cell lung cancer. Profiled with immunoSEQ multiplex PCR; TCRdb holds only in-frame clones, not every one. The sample has about 14,000 clones, around 70% seen once. The sample was uninvolved lung tissue not adjacent to the tumor. These receptors were obtained from a human donor with non-small cell lung cancer.

The chain links TRBV10-2 to TRBJ2-7; the match to TRBD2 covers 12 bases. Germline trimming cut 8 bases from V and 4 bases from J; bases unmatched to any gene: 6. The germline V gene has CDR1 WSHSY and CDR2 SAAADI. The CDR3 sequence is 14 residues long. Here the CDR3 reads CASSRLAGAYEQYF. DNA of the CDR3: TGCGCCAGCTCTCGACTAGCGGGAGCATACGAGCAGTACTTC.

V usage is TRBV6-5 and J usage is TRBJ1-2; the D gene is possibly TRBD1 (5 bases). V lost 10 bases and J 5 bases, leaving 17 bases between the germline ends. In germline, CDR1 is MNHEY, CDR2 SVGAGI. The CDR3 runs 13 residues. CDR3 sequence (DNA): TGTGCCACCGTAGGGGCAGGGCTGTATGGCTACACCTTC. Residues: CATVGAGLYGYTF.

In its sample, this clone is medium-sized. This chain connects TRBV18 to TRBJ1-2; 10 positions match TRBD1. Trimming removed 3 bases from V and 5 bases from J; junction bases left unmatched: 12. The CDR3 is 17 amino acids. Germline lookup yields CDR1 KGHSH and CDR2 LQKENI. CDR3 nucleotides: TGTGCCAGCTCACCTTACCAACCGGGACAGGGGAGATATGGCTACACCTTC. Protein: CASSPYQPGQGRYGYTF.

In nucleotides, the CDR3 is TGTGCCAGCAATCCCCACAGGGATGAAAAACTGTTTTTT. The encoded protein is CASNPHRDEKLFF. The chain combines TRBV6-1 with TRBJ1-4; a possible D gene is TRBD1 (6 bases). Trimming took 7 bases from V and 6 from J, leaving 12 bases between them. CDR3 length: 13 amino acids. Germline CDR1 reads MNHNS; CDR2 reads SASEGT.

This clone was counted once. The V and J genes are TRBV6-6 and TRBJ1-1, with TRBD1 matching over 10 bases. J gave up 1 base and V 4 bases, and 3 bases lay outside the gene matches. The CDR3 spans 15 residues. CDR1 and CDR2 from the germline V gene are MNHNY and SVGAGI (reference sequence). CDR3 nucleotide sequence: TGTGCCAGCAGTTCCCGGGACAGGGGGAACACTGAAGCTTTCTTT. This translates into CASSSRDRGNTEAFF.

The rearrangement uses TRBV6-1 and TRBJ1-2; a possible D gene is TRBD1 (5 bases). CDR1 is MNHNS, CDR2 SASEGT, per germline. This CDR3 is built from 15 residues. The V end was cut by 3 bases, the J end by 2 bases, with 13 bases between. Written as DNA, the CDR3 is TGTGCCAGCAGTGAGGGGACTGGCAGGAACTATGGCTACACCTTC. It specifies CASSEGTGRNYGYTF.

The V and J genes are TRBV9 and TRBJ2-7, with D possibly matching TRBD1 (6 bases). The germline V gene has CDR1 SGDLS and CDR2 YYNGEE. V was pared by 3 bases and J by 3 bases, with 16 bases between. The CDR3 loop spans 15 amino acids. CDR3 DNA: TGTGCCAGCAGCGAGGGACCCGGGACACACTACGAGCAGTACTTC. This translates into CASSEGPGTHYEQYF.

This clone appeared once. The chain recombines TRBV4-2 with TRBJ2-1; perhaps TRBD2 as D (7 bases). Looked up from germline, CDR1 is LGHNA and CDR2 is YNFKEQ. This CDR3 is 14 amino acids long. Trimming pared 1 base from V and 7 bases from J, leaving 11 bases between. The CDR3 is CASSQGGGGNEQFF. The DNA of the CDR3 is TGTGCCAGCAGCCAAGGAGGGGGGGGGAATGAGCAGTTCTTC.

This clone was detected only a few times. This chain links TRBV5-1 with TRBJ1-5; 9 bases are shared with TRBD1. V was pared by 4 bases and J by 6 bases, with 8 bases of the junction left unmatched. CDR1 SGHRS and CDR2 YFSETQ come from the germline V gene. The CDR3 is 15 residues long. CDR3 DNA sequence: TGCGCCAGCAGCCCCGGGACAGGGTATTTTCAGCCCCAGCATTTT. It encodes CASSPGTGYFQPQHF. The full variable domain, completed using reference TRBV5-1 and TRBJ1-5, is KAGVTQTPRYLIKTRGQQVTLSCSPISGHRSVSWYQQTPGQGLQFLFEYFSETQRNKGNFPGRFSGRQFSNSRSEMNVSTLELGDSALYLCASSPGTGYFQPQHFGDGTRLSIL.

J is TRBJ2-2 and V is TRBV7-3; TRBD1 might be the D (6 bases). The V gene lost 1 base and the J gene lost 6 bases, with 6 bases spanning the gap. CDR3 length: 13 amino acids. Germline V lookup: CDR1 SGHTA, CDR2 FQGTGA. This CDR3 reads CASSLRGPGELFF. In nucleotides, the CDR3 is TGTGCCAGCAGCTTAAGGGGGCCCGGGGAGCTGTTTTTT.

Only a few counts were recorded for this clone. V usage is TRBV4-2 and J usage is TRBJ1-2; D remains unclear. This CDR3 has 14 residues. Trimming took off 0 bases at V and 7 bases at J, with 12 bases between the two ends. Germline assignment: CDR1 LGHNA and CDR2 YNFKEQ. The CDR3 region has the DNA TGTGCCAGCAGCCAAGATACAGCTGTAGGTGGCTACACCTTC. Residues: CASSQDTAVGGYTF.

The V and J genes are TRBV5-1 and TRBJ1-1, with a weak D call TRBD1 (6 bases). Trimming pared 4 bases from V and 0 bases from J, leaving 10 bases between. From germline, CDR1 is SGHRS and CDR2 YFSETQ. The CDR3 loop spans 14 amino acids. The DNA of the CDR3 is TGCGCCAGCAGCCCAGGGACACTGAACACTGAAGCTTTCTTT. This translates into CASSPGTLNTEAFF.

V and J are TRBV7-2 and TRBJ1-1, with D hard to call. CDR1 and CDR2 (germline): SGHTA, FQGNSA. Trimming cost V 4 bases and J 4 bases, with 13 bases left between them. The CDR3 has 14 amino acids. DNA for the CDR3: TGTGCCAGCAGCTGGCAGCCGACCAGCACTGAAGCTTTCTTT. Protein sequence: CASSWQPTSTEAFF.

This chain links TRBV2 with TRBJ2-3; possibly TRBD1 or TRBD2 for D (6 bases each). The CDR3 totals 12 residues. Germline CDR1 SNHLY, CDR2 FYNNEI. The V and J ends lost 4 bases and 9 bases respectively, with 11 bases between them. CDR3 bases: TGTGCCAGCAGTGGGAAGGGGGGCACGCAGTATTTT. This codes for CASSGKGGTQYF.